The clone carrying this TCR beta chain has a handful of counts. Germline V gives CDR1 GTSNPN, CDR2 SVGIG (reference sequence). V lost 2 bases, J lost 6 bases, and 19 bases lay in between. There are 16 residues in the CDR3. The data stem from a study of beta chain features in type 1 diabetes. The sequenced template was cDNA made from the entire isolated RNA. Assay: immunoSEQ multiplex PCR; the TCRdb copy retains only in-frame clones and omits some. The table includes more than 120,000 clones, over 9.5% detected once. The rearrangement uses TRBV30 and TRBJ1-4; a weak D match, TRBD1 (5 bases). The sample taken for sequencing was naive CD4+ T cells from blood. This receptor was obtained from a man younger than 35 in good health. CDR3 in amino acids: CAWSRVLPGGYEKLFF. CDR3 in DNA: TGTGCCTGGAGTCGCGTACTCCCGGGGGGATATGAAAAACTGTTTTTT.